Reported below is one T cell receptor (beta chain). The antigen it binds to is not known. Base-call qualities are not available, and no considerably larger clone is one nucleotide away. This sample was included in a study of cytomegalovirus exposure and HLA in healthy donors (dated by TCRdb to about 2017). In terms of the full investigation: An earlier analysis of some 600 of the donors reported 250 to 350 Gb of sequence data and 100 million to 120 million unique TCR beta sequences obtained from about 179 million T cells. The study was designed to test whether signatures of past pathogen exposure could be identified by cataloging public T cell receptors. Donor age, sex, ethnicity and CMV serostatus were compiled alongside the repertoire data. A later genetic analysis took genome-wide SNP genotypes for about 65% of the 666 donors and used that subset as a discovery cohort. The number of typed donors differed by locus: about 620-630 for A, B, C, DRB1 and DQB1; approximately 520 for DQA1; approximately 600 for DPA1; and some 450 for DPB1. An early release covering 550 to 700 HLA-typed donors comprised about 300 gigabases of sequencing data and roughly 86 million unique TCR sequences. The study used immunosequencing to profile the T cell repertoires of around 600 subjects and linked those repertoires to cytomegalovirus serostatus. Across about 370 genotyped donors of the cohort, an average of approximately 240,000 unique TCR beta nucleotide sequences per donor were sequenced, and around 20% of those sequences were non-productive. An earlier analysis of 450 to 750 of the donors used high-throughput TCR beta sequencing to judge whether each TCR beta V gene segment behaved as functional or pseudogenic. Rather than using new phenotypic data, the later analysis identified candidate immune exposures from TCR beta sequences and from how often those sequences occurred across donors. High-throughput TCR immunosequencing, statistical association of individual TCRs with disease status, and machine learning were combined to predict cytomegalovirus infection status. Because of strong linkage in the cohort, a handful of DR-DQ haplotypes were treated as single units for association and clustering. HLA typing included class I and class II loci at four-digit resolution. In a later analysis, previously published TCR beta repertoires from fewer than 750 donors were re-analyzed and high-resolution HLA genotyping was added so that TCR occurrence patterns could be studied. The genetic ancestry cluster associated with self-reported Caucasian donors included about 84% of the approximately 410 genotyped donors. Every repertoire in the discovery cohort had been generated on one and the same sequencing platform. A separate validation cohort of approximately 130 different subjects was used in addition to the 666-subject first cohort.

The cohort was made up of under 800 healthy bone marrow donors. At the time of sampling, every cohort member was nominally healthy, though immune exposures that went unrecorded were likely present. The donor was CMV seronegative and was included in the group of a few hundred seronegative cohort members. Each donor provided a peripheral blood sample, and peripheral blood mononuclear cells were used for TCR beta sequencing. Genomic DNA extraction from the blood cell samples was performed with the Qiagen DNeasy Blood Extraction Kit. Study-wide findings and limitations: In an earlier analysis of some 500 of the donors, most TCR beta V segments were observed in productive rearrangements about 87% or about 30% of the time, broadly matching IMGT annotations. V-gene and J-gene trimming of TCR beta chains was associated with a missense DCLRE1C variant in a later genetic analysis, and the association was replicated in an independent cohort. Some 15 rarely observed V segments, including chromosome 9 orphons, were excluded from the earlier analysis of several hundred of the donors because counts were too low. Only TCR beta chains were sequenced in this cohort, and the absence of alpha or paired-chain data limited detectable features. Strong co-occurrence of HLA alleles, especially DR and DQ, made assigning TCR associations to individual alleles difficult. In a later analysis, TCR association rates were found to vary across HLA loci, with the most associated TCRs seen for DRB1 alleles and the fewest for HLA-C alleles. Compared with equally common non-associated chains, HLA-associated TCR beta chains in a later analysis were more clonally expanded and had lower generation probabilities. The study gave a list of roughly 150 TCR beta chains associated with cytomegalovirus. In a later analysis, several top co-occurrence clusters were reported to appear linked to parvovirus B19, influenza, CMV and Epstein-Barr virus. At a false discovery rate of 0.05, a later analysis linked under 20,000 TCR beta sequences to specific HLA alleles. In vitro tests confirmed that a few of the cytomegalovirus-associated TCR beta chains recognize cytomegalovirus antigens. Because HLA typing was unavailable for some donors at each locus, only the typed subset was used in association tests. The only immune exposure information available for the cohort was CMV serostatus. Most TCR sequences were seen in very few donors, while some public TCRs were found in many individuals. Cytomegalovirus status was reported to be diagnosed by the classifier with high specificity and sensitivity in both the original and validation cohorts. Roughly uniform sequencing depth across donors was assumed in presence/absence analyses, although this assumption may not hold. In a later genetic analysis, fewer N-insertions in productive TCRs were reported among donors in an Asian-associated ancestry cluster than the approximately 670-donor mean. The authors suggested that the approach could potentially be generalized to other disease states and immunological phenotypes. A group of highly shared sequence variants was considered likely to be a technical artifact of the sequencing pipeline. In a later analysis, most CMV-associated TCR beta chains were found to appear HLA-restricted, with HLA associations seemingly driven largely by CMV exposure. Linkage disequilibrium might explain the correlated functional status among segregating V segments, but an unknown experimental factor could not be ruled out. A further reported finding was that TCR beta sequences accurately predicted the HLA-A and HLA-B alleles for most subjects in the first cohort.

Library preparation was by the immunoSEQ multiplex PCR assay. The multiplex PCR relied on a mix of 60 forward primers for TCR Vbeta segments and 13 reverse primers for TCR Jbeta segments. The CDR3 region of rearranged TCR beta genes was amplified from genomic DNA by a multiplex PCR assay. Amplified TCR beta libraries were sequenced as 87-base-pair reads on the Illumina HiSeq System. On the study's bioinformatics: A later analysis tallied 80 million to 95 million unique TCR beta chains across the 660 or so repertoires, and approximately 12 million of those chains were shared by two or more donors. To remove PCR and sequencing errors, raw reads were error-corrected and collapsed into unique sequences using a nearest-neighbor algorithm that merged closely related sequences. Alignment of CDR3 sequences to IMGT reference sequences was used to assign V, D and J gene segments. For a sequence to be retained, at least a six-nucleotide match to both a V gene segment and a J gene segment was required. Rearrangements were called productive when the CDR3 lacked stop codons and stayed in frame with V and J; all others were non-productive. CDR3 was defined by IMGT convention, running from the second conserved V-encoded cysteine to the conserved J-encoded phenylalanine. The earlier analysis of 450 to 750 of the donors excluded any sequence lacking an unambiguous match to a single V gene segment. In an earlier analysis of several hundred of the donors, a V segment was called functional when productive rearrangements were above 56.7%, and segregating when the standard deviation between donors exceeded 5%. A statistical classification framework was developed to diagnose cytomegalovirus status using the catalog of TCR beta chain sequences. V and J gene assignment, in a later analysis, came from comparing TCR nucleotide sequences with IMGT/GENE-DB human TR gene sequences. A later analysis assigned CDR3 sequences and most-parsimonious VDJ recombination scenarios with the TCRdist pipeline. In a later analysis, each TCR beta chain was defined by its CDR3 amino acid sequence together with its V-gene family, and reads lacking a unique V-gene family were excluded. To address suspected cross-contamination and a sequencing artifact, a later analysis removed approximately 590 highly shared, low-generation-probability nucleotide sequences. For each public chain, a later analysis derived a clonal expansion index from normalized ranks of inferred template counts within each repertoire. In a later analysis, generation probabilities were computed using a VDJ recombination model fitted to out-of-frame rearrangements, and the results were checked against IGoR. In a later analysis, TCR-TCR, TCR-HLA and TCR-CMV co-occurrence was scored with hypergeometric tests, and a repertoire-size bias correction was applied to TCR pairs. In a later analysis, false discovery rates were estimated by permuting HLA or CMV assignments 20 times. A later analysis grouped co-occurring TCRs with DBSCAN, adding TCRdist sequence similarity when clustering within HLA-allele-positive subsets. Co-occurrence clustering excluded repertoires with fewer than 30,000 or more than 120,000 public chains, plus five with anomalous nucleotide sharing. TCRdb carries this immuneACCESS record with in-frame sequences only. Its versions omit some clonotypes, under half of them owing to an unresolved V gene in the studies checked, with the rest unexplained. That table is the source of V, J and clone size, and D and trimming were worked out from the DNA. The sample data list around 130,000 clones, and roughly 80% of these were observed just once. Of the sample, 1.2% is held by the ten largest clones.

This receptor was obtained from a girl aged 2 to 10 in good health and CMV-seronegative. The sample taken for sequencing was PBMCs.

Here is the DNA: TGTGCCAGCAGCTTACTCCGGGACAGGGGTAACACTGAAGCTTTCTTT. The resulting protein is CASSLLRDRGNTEAFF. Recombination connected TRBV7-9 to TRBJ1-1, and 10 junctional nucleotides match TRBD1. CDR1 is given as SEHNR and CDR2 as FQNEAQ, both from the germline V gene (reference sequence). The CDR3 runs 16 residues from the cysteine to the phenylalanine. The sequence is cut down to CDR3 DNA, 48 bases in frame from base 1. Germline trimming amounts to 2 bases on V and 2 bases on J, with 5 as the count of junction bases outside the gene matches. The CDR3, completed at both ends by the reference TRBV7-9 and TRBJ1-1 genes, gives the full variable domain DTGVSQNPRHKITKRGQNVTFRCDPISEHNRLYWYRQTLGQGPEFLTYFQNEAQLEKSRLLSDRFSAERPKGSFSTLEIQRTEQGDSAMYLCASSLLRDRGNTEAFFGQGTRLTVV.